The clone carrying this T cell receptor beta chain is medium-sized (0.01 to 0.1%). The antigen is undetermined. The sample belongs to a study of T cells in localized non-small cell lung cancer. Overall study findings and caveats: Maximal T cell clonality occurred in uninvolved adjacent lung, with tumor ranking below it.

Clones were read by immunoSEQ multiplex PCR, and TCRdb kept only the in-frame ones, dropping some. This repertoire shows about 3,000 clones, roughly 25% found once; its top ten account for around 15%. Germline assignment: CDR1 SGHNT and CDR2 YENEEA. The CDR3 extends over 14 amino acids. Trimming stripped 4 bases from V and 4 bases from J, with 13 bases between. The input for sequencing was lung tumor tissue, taken before any cancer treatment. The J gene is TRBJ2-5, the V gene TRBV11-3; possibly TRBD1 for D (7 bases). The receptor was isolated from a man between 40 and 70 years old with stage III lung adenocarcinoma. The CDR3 loop reads CASSYQGGRETQYF. CDR3 DNA: TGTGCCAGCAGCTATCAGGGGGGCAGAGAGACCCAGTACTTC.